The 31 T cell receptor beta chains reported below all come from one sample, sequenced in a study of Tregs in tolerant kidney transplant recipients. Related graft donors supplied nonmyeloablative bone marrow transplants, and mixed chimerism was transient. Libraries were prepared by immunoSEQ multiplex PCR; TCRdb keeps only in-frame clonotypes and omits some of them. The data contain over 70,000 clones, over 75% of them singletons. The sequencing used CD4+ T cells from blood (PBMCs), collected 24 months after the transplant. The receptors derive from a human patient who received a combined kidney and bone marrow transplant. Some T cells here may be from the graft donor.

The V gene is TRBV5-4, the J gene TRBJ1-3; D possibly corresponds to TRBD1 (5 bases). V was pared by 5 bases and J by 0 bases, with 12 bases between. Germline lookup yields CDR1 SGHNT and CDR2 YYREEE (reference sequence). The CDR3 loop spans 15 amino acids. The CDR3 region is CASSSGPSSGNTIYF. Here the CDR3 DNA reads TGTGCCAGCAGTTCAGGGCCATCCTCTGGAAACACCATATATTTT.

The chain joins TRBV28 to TRBJ2-2; TRBD1 matches at 8 bases. This CDR3 is 16 amino acids long. Per the germline V gene, CDR1 is MDHEN and CDR2 is SYDVKM. Germline trimming cut 5 bases from V and 2 bases from J; bases unmatched to any gene: 7. CDR3 bases: TGTGCCAGCAGTCCCTCAGGGGGCGTAAACACCGGGGAGCTGTTTTTT. Protein sequence: CASSPSGGVNTGELFF.

In its sample, this clone was seen once. The chain recombines TRBV6-5 with TRBJ1-6; a weak D match, TRBD1 (6 bases). The CDR3 loop spans 13 amino acids. Between the trimmed V and J ends, which lost 6 bases and 7 bases, there was a span of 10 bases. Germline V CDR1 and CDR2: MNHEY, SVGAGI. The CDR3 reads CASSPGQNSPLHF. As DNA, the CDR3 is TGTGCCAGCAGCCCTGGACAGAATTCACCCCTCCACTTT.

Written as DNA, the CDR3 is TGTGCCAGCAGACTCCCCTCCATGGGGAGTGGCTACACCTTC. As protein: CASRLPSMGSGYTF. The chain carries TRBV5-6 and TRBJ1-2; no definite D call. V lost 5 bases and J 7 bases, leaving 18 bases between the germline ends. The length of the CDR3 is 14 residues. Germline lookup yields CDR1 SGHDT and CDR2 YYEEEE.

The chain has TRBV4-2 and TRBJ2-7, with a tentative D call TRBD2 (5 bases). The germline V and J ends were trimmed by 1 base and 3 bases, with 10 bases remaining between them. Germline V gene lookup returns CDR1 LGHNA and CDR2 YNFKEQ. The CDR3 has 14 amino acids. Written as DNA, the CDR3 is TGTGCCAGCAGCCAAGGGAGGAGGAACTACGAGCAGTACTTC. This sequence encodes CASSQGRRNYEQYF.

This clone was seen once. V is TRBV28 and J is TRBJ2-1; 14 positions agree with TRBD2. Germline CDR1 is MDHEN and CDR2 is SYDVKM. The CDR3 has 17 amino acids. J lost 2 bases, V lost 2 bases, and 2 bases had no gene match. The CDR3 bases are TGTGCCAGCAGTTTAGCGGGACTAGCGGGGGCCTACAATGAGCAGTTCTTC. It codes for CASSLAGLAGAYNEQFF.

This clone was seen a few times. The CDR3 DNA follows: TGCGCCAGCAGCTTAGGAGACAGCTCTGGAAACACCATATATTTT. This translates into CASSLGDSSGNTIYF. This sequence joins TRBV5-1 and TRBJ1-3; D perhaps matches TRBD1 (5 bases). The CDR3 length is 15 residues. CDR1 and CDR2 (germline): SGHRS, YFSETQ. Trimming removed 2 bases from V and 0 bases from J, with 9 bases in between.

The chain joins TRBV18 to TRBJ1-4; D remains ambiguous. CDR3 length: 13 residues. Trimming removed 6 bases from V and 8 bases from J, with 13 bases in between. CDR1 is KGHSH and CDR2 is LQKENI in the germline V gene. The CDR3 spells CASSQDSGEKLFF. As DNA, the CDR3 is TGTGCCAGCTCCCAGGATTCGGGGGAAAAACTGTTTTTT.

This clone came up a few times. The rearrangement uses TRBV7-9 and TRBJ1-3; D perhaps matches TRBD1 (6 bases). The CDR3 has 16 residues. V was trimmed by 8 bases and J by 0 bases, leaving 17 bases between them. CDR1 and CDR2 (germline): SEHNR, FQNEAQ (reference sequence). The CDR3 DNA is TGTGCCAGCGGGGGAGGGGGGACCCGCTCTGGAAACACCATATATTTT. Translated, it gives CASGGGGTRSGNTIYF.

The J gene is TRBJ1-2, the V gene TRBV6-4, with 8 bases matching TRBD1. V lost 4 bases, J lost 9 bases, and 10 bases stayed unmatched. The CDR3 has 14 residues. Germline CDR1 and CDR2: MRHNA and SNTAGT. The chain's CDR3 is CASSVGQGAIRYTF. DNA of the CDR3: TGTGCCAGCAGTGTGGGGCAGGGGGCGATTCGCTACACCTTC.

V and J are TRBV5-6 and TRBJ2-3, with D perhaps matching TRBD2 (6 bases). The CDR3 is 15 residues long. V was shortened by 0 bases and J by 1 base, with 9 bases between the two germline ends. From germline, CDR1 is SGHDT and CDR2 YYEEEE. The CDR3 coding sequence is TGTGCCAGCAGCTTGGTCTCTAGCGGCACAGATACGCAGTATTTT. Its protein product is CASSLVSSGTDTQYF.

V usage is TRBV2 and J usage is TRBJ2-1; possibly TRBD2 for D (5 bases). The germline V gene has CDR1 SNHLY and CDR2 FYNNEI. The V end was cut by 4 bases, the J end by 7 bases, with 8 bases between. This CDR3 has 12 amino acids. CDR3 residues: CASSVGGNEQFF. For the CDR3, the DNA is TGTGCCAGCAGTGTCGGCGGGAATGAGCAGTTCTTC.

The V gene is TRBV5-1, the J gene TRBJ2-7; 7 bases match TRBD1. Unmatched junction bases numbered 12, after V lost 6 bases and J lost 3 bases. Germline CDR1 SGHRS, CDR2 YFSETQ. The CDR3 has 15 residues. This chain's CDR3 is CASTPPRDRFYEQYF. In DNA form, the CDR3 reads TGCGCCAGCACCCCCCCCCGGGACAGATTCTACGAGCAGTACTTC.

The chain is built from TRBV28 and TRBJ2-7; 7 bases are shared with TRBD1. Germline V gene sequence: CDR1 MDHEN, CDR2 SYDVKM. V trimming: 6 bases; J trimming: 6 bases; junction bases outside the gene matches: 5. The CDR3 has 12 residues. The CDR3 protein is CASRHDRAEQYF. The CDR3 DNA reads as TGTGCCAGCAGGCACGACAGGGCCGAGCAGTACTTC.

This clone was detected once. V is TRBV7-7 and J is TRBJ2-7; D perhaps matches TRBD1 (6 bases). Trimming pared 3 bases from V and 0 bases from J, leaving 15 bases between. The CDR3 runs 16 residues. Germline assignment: CDR1 SSHAT and CDR2 FNYEAQ (reference sequence). The CDR3 nucleotides read TGTGCCAGCAGCTTTACCGGGACATCGAGCTCCTACGAGCAGTACTTC. Its protein is CASSFTGTSSSYEQYF.

The sample holds a few counts of this clone. V usage is TRBV7-3 and J usage is TRBJ1-6; D unresolved. Looked up from germline, CDR1 is SGHTA and CDR2 is FQGTGA. The CDR3 length is 13 residues. V was shortened by 3 bases and J by 7 bases, with 7 bases between the two germline ends. The CDR3 DNA reads TGTGCCAGCAGCTTCGACGGGAATTCACCCCTCCACTTT. Its protein product is CASSFDGNSPLHF.

The chain couples TRBV5-1 to TRBJ1-5; the D gene is possibly TRBD1 (6 bases). CDR1 SGHRS and CDR2 YFSETQ come from the germline V gene. This CDR3 is 14 amino acids long. V dropped 3 bases and J dropped 2 bases, with 9 bases sitting between them. In nucleotides, the CDR3 is TGCGCCAGCAGCTCCTCAGGGGGCAATCAGCCCCAGCATTTT. Amino acids: CASSSSGGNQPQHF.

Written as DNA, the CDR3 is TGTGCCAGCAGGACCAAGCGGGGGGGCCGCGATACGCAGTATTTT. Translating gives CASRTKRGGRDTQYF. The chain joins TRBV27 to TRBJ2-3, with 10 positions matching TRBD2. The V segment lost 6 bases and the J segment 6 bases; nucleotides outside the gene matches: 9. Germline V gene lookup returns CDR1 MNHEY and CDR2 SMNVEV (reference sequence). CDR3 length equals 15 residues.

V and J are TRBV19 and TRBJ1-6; 7 nucleotides line up with TRBD1. The CDR3 loop spans 16 amino acids. Germline V lookup: CDR1 LNHDA, CDR2 SQIVND (reference sequence). V trimming: 3 bases; J trimming: 0 bases; junction bases outside the gene matches: 2. In DNA form, the CDR3 reads TGTGCCAGTAGTATGACAGGGAGCTCCTATAATTCACCCCTCCACTTT. Residues: CASSMTGSSYNSPLHF. Drawing the rest from reference TRBV19 and TRBJ1-6, the complete variable domain is DGGITQSPKYLFRKEGQNVTLSCEQNLNHDAMYWYRQDPGQGLRLIYYSQIVNDFQKGDIAEGYSVSREKKESFPLTVTSAQKNPTAFYLCASSMTGSSYNSPLHFGNGTRLTVT.

There are a few counts of this clone. This chain joins TRBV28 and TRBJ1-5; D unresolved. The CDR3 sequence is 14 residues long. Per germline, CDR1 MDHEN and CDR2 SYDVKM. Trimming shortened V by 2 bases and J by 3 bases, and 8 bases separated the two germline ends. As DNA, the CDR3 is TGTGCCAGCAGTTTAGTCCGGGACAATCAGCCCCAGCATTTT. It encodes CASSLVRDNQPQHF.

This chain joins TRBV6-5 and TRBJ2-7; 7 nucleotides agree with TRBD1. This CDR3 has 16 residues. Looked up from germline, CDR1 is MNHEY and CDR2 is SVGAGI. V was clipped by 4 bases and J by 4 bases; unmatched bases: 13. The CDR3 loop is CASSFDWTGTIYEQYF. As DNA, the CDR3 is TGTGCCAGCAGTTTTGACTGGACAGGAACGATTTACGAGCAGTACTTC.

The chain is built from TRBV7-2 and TRBJ2-1; 10 bases match TRBD2. Germline V gene sequence: CDR1 SGHTA, CDR2 FQGNSA. The length of the CDR3 is 17 residues. V lost 5 bases and J lost 10; bases outside the gene matches: 17. This CDR3 is CASSPRRTSGTGSEQFF. Written as DNA, the CDR3 is TGTGCCAGCAGCCCCCGCCGGACTAGCGGCACGGGGAGCGAGCAGTTCTTC. Filled out from reference TRBV7-2 and TRBJ2-1, the complete variable domain reads GAGVSQSPSNKVTEKGKDVELRCDPISGHTALYWYRQSLGQGLEFLIYFQGNSAPDKSGLPSDRFSAERTGGSVSTLTIQRTQQEDSAVYLCASSPRRTSGTGSEQFFGPGTRLTVL.

The chain joins TRBV5-1 to TRBJ2-5, with 8 positions matching TRBD1. Germline CDR1 SGHRS, CDR2 YFSETQ. V gave up 0 bases and J gave up 7 bases; unmatched junction bases: 5. The CDR3 has 14 residues. CDR3 sequence (DNA): TGCGCCAGCAGCTTGGCCGACAGGGGAGTGACCCAGTACTTC. It yields the protein CASSLADRGVTQYF. The whole variable domain, remainder taken from reference TRBV5-1 and TRBJ2-5, is KAGVTQTPRYLIKTRGQQVTLSCSPISGHRSVSWYQQTPGQGLQFLFEYFSETQRNKGNFPGRFSGRQFSNSRSEMNVSTLELGDSALYLCASSLADRGVTQYFGPGTRLLVL.

V and J are TRBV28 and TRBJ1-1, with TRBD1 matching over 9 bases. V dropped 6 bases and J dropped 4; count of bases not matched to a gene: 12. The germline V gene has CDR1 MDHEN and CDR2 SYDVKM. CDR3 size: 16 residues. In DNA, the CDR3 is TGTGCCAGCAGGCCCGACGGGACAGGGCGGGCCACTGAAGCTTTCTTT. Its protein product is CASRPDGTGRATEAFF.

This chain links TRBV7-2 with TRBJ2-3; 7 bases map to TRBD2. With 2 bases clipped from V and 0 bases from J, the junction kept 5 bases outside the gene matches. Germline V gives CDR1 SGHTA, CDR2 FQGNSA. CDR3 length equals 16 residues. The CDR3 DNA reads TGTGCCAGCAGCTTAACTAGCGCCTTCAGCACAGATACGCAGTATTTT. Protein product: CASSLTSAFSTDTQYF.

J is TRBJ2-3 and V is TRBV7-3; D unresolved. The germline gives CDR1 SGHTA, CDR2 FQGTGA. V was trimmed by 5 bases and J by 1 base, leaving 13 bases between them. CDR3 length: 15 residues. The CDR3 DNA reads TGTGCCAGCAGCCTATCCCTTCACGGCACAGATACGCAGTATTTT. Translation: CASSLSLHGTDTQYF. The entire variable domain, with the rest obtained from reference TRBV7-3 and TRBJ2-3, is as follows: GAGVSQTPSNKVTEKGKYVELRCDPISGHTALYWYRQSLGQGPEFLIYFQGTGAADDSGLPNDRFFAVRPEGSVSTLKIQRTERGDSAVYLCASSLSLHGTDTQYFGPGTRLTVL.

The chain recombines TRBV5-3 with TRBJ1-5, with a tentative D call TRBD1 (6 bases). TRBV5-3 is designated an ORF whose function remains uncertain. Trimming removed 6 bases at V and 10 bases at J, with 20 bases between. The CDR3 contains 14 residues. The CDR3 here is CARINTGTHQPQHF. The CDR3 DNA is TGTGCCAGAATAAACACAGGGACCCACCAACCCCAGCATTTT.

CDR3 protein: CASRRGGSENEQFF. The CDR3 DNA sequence: TGTGCCAGTAGGCGGGGAGGATCTGAGAATGAGCAGTTCTTC. The chain is built from TRBV19 and TRBJ2-1; perhaps TRBD2 as D (6 bases). Germline CDR1 reads LNHDA; CDR2 reads SQIVND (reference sequence). The germline V and J ends were trimmed by 6 bases and 7 bases, with 16 bases remaining between them. This CDR3 is 14 amino acids long.

The chain is built from TRBV4-3 and TRBJ2-1, with TRBD2 identical over 8 bases. Germline trimming cut 1 base from V and 4 bases from J; bases unmatched to any gene: 3. Germline V lookup: CDR1 LGHNA, CDR2 YSLEER. The CDR3 is made up of 15 amino acids. The CDR3 bases are TGCGCCAGCAGCCAAGGGGCTAGCGGGTACAATGAGCAGTTCTTC. As protein: CASSQGASGYNEQFF.

V is TRBV5-1 and J is TRBJ2-1, with 7 positions matching TRBD2. Germline trimming cut 5 bases from V and 8 bases from J; bases unmatched to any gene: 7. The germline V gene has CDR1 SGHRS and CDR2 YFSETQ. The CDR3 has 13 amino acids. Here the CDR3 reads CASRPQGGDEQFF. Here the CDR3 DNA reads TGCGCCAGCAGGCCCCAGGGAGGGGATGAGCAGTTCTTC.

This chain connects TRBV5-4 to TRBJ2-1; 7 positions match TRBD1. The CDR3 runs to 16 residues. Looked up from germline, CDR1 is SGHNT and CDR2 is YYREEE (reference sequence). V shed 4 bases and J 9 bases; nucleotides not matched to a gene: 16. Written as DNA, the CDR3 is TGTGCCAGCAGCAAAGGACAGGCGCGTAGGATAGGTGAGCAGTTCTTC. Amino acids: CASSKGQARRIGEQFF. Using reference TRBV5-4 and TRBJ2-1 for the parts outside the CDR3, the full variable domain is ETGVTQSPTHLIKTRGQQVTLRCSSQSGHNTVSWYQQALGQGPQFIFQYYREEENGRGNFPPRFSGLQFPNYSSELNVNALELDDSALYLCASSKGQARRIGEQFFGPGTRLTVL.